Sequencing of this TCR beta chain was carried out in a study of a mutant IDH1 vaccine in newly diagnosed glioma. Study in general: Most patients had received both radiotherapy and temozolomide, the prior options being radiotherapy, temozolomide, or both.

This sample's time point: baseline, week 1 (first vaccination visit). Sample treatment: pre-vaccination baseline after standard-of-care therapy. Findings of the study overall: Of the patients, less than 95% had vaccine-induced immune responses.

This clone was picked up one time. Its specificity is unknown. TCRdb's copy holds only in-frame clones and misses some; the assay was immunoSEQ multiplex PCR. The table lists about 92,000 clones, roughly 85% of them singletons. There are 18 residues in the CDR3. V lost 3 bases and J lost 1; bases outside the gene matches: 13. The germline V gene encodes CDR1 MNHNS and CDR2 SASEGT. V usage is TRBV6-1 and J usage is TRBJ2-5; 8 bases agree with TRBD2. The sample in question was PBMCs, obtained from a glioma patient treated with radiotherapy, temozolomide or both. The receptor comes from a woman in her forties or fifties with glioma. The CDR3 reads CASSDPGSRRGAQETQYF. The CDR3 coding sequence is TGTGCCAGCAGTGACCCGGGGTCCAGGCGGGGGGCCCAAGAGACCCAGTACTTC.